This T cell receptor beta chain was captured by sequencing in a study of glioma-infiltrating T cells. Whole-study findings and limits: Very few CDR3 sequences were shared between tissue and blood. Non-neoplastic patients had below-expected tissue-blood divergence, while all gliomas exceeded expectation.

A remark on this clonotype: As yet, its antigen is unknown. A clone one base away is much larger, so this may be a read error.

This CDR3 is built from 14 residues. Per the germline V gene, CDR1 is SGHTA and CDR2 is FQGNSA. Trimming took off 8 bases at V and 1 base at J, with 13 bases between the two ends. Using RNA template, CDR3s of TCR alpha and beta were amplified with iRepertoire arm-PCR. MiXCR, run by TCRdb on the multiplex PCR reads, gives a single entry per CDR3 protein. Of tens of thousands of distinct CDR3 sequences in the sample, under 30% were seen once. The clonotype originates from a human donor with low-grade glioma or glioblastoma, undergoing nonglioma brain surgery, or in good health (not recorded which). The V and J genes are TRBV7-2 and TRBJ2-3, with D perhaps matching TRBD1 or TRBD2 (6 bases each). What was sequenced was glioma tissue, nonneoplastic brain tissue, or PBMCs (not recorded which). CDR3 DNA sequence: TGTGCCAGCCCTATGGGGGGCGGCACAGATACGCAGTATTTT. Translated: CASPMGGGTDTQYF.